What follows is one TCR beta chain and its context. Its antigen is currently unknown. This entry belongs to a study of OX40 agonist ivuxolimab in advanced cancers. Study-level information: Dose-escalation subjects each had hepatocellular carcinoma, melanoma, renal cell or head and neck cancer.

The assay was immunoSEQ multiplex PCR, and TCRdb's table has in-frame clones only and misses some. The data show tens of thousands of clones, around 80% seen once. Study-level points and caveats: Both blood CD4+ and CD8+ T cells showed clonal growth by week 6 at 0.1 to 3.0 mg/kg. Low clonal expansion, among the lowest seen, marked partial responders at 0.1-3.0 mg/kg.

This CDR3 region has 14 residues. Germline lookup yields CDR1 LNHDA and CDR2 SQIVND (reference sequence). Trimming took 7 bases from V and 1 from J, leaving 13 bases between them. The origin of this receptor is an adult with an advanced solid tumor such as melanoma, head and neck, liver or kidney cancer. The gene calls are TRBV19 and TRBJ1-2; D not resolved. The material was CD4+ or CD8+ T cells sorted from blood, obtained in a trial of the OX40 agonist ivuxolimab. The CDR3 bases are TGTGCCAGTATCAGCGGAGGCGGTAACTATGGCTACACCTTC. This translates into CASISGGGNYGYTF.